Each of the 19 T cell receptor beta chains below was sequenced from the same sample in a study of T cell responses to AZD1222 COVID-19 vaccine. Assay: immunoSEQ multiplex PCR; the TCRdb copy retains only in-frame clones and omits some. This table holds about 150,000 clones, around 90% found once. The sample here was peripheral blood, taken 28 days after the second AZD1222 dose. These receptors all come from an adult who received the AZD1222 COVID-19 vaccine.

This rearrangement joins TRBV7-9 to TRBJ1-2; no clear D gene. This CDR3 is 11 amino acids long. The germline V gene encodes CDR1 SEHNR and CDR2 FQNEAQ (reference sequence). Trimming stripped 1 base from V and 5 bases from J, with 2 bases between. DNA of the CDR3: TGTGCCAGCAGCTTAGAGTATGGCTACACCTTC. The encoded protein is CASSLEYGYTF.

The V gene is TRBV5-5, the J gene TRBJ2-2; 11 bases line up with TRBD1. The germline V gene encodes CDR1 SGHKS and CDR2 YYEKEE (reference sequence). This CDR3 has 16 residues. V lost 4 bases, J lost 0 bases, and 2 bases stayed unmatched. The CDR3 sequence is CASSQGQGANTGELFF. The CDR3 DNA reads as TGTGCCAGCAGCCAGGGACAGGGGGCGAACACCGGGGAGCTGTTTTTT.

The chain combines TRBV7-6 with TRBJ1-1; 9 nucleotides line up with TRBD1. Germline V CDR1 and CDR2: SGHVS, FNYEAQ. The CDR3 extends over 14 amino acids. V dropped 3 bases and J dropped 7; count of bases not matched to a gene: 6. The CDR3 region is CASSFGTGRHEAFF. Here the CDR3 DNA reads TGTGCCAGCAGCTTCGGGACAGGGCGTCATGAAGCTTTCTTT. Complete variable domain (other parts from reference TRBV7-6 and TRBJ1-1): GAGVSQSPRYKVTKRGQDVALRCDPISGHVSLYWYRQALGQGPEFLTYFNYEAQQDKSGLPNDRFSAERPEGSISTLTIQRTEQRDSAMYRCASSFGTGRHEAFFGQGTRLTVV.

CDR3 protein: CASSLGAARFNEKLFF. The CDR3 nucleotides read TGCGCCAGCAGCTTGGGGGCAGCACGCTTTAATGAAAAACTGTTTTTT. This chain connects TRBV5-1 to TRBJ1-4; D is uncertain. Germline assignment: CDR1 SGHRS and CDR2 YFSETQ. This CDR3 is built from 16 residues. V lost 0 bases to trimming and J lost 4 bases, with 13 bases between them.

This chain links TRBV30 with TRBJ1-3; D is uncertain. The CDR3 sequence is 12 residues long. The germline V and J ends were trimmed by 1 base and 0 bases, with 1 base remaining between them. CDR1 is GTSNPN and CDR2 is SVGIG in the germline V gene (reference sequence). The CDR3 reads CAWSDSGNTIYF. The DNA for the CDR3 is TGTGCCTGGAGTGACTCTGGAAACACCATATATTTT.

The chain has TRBV7-9 and TRBJ1-2; 7 bases agree with TRBD1. V trimming: 0 bases; J trimming: 3 bases; junction bases outside the gene matches: 7. This CDR3 contains 16 residues. CDR1 SEHNR and CDR2 FQNEAQ come from the germline V gene (reference sequence). The CDR3 nucleotides read TGTGCCAGCAGCTTAGCGTTTGGAGGGGGCGACTATGGCTACACCTTC. Translated: CASSLAFGGGDYGYTF.

The rearrangement links TRBV4-1 to TRBJ2-3; D gene uncertain. The ends were cut back, 1 base at V and 6 bases at J, with 11 bases in the middle. Germline CDR1 is MGHRA and CDR2 is YSYEKL. The CDR3 is 14 amino acids. In nucleotides, the CDR3 is TGCGCCAGCAGCCAAGGTGAGGCGTGGGATACGCAGTATTTT. It is translated as CASSQGEAWDTQYF.

V gene TRBV7-9 combines with J gene TRBJ2-7; D is possibly TRBD1 or TRBD2 (5 bases each). V gave up 4 bases and J gave up 0 bases, with 13 bases separating them. The CDR3 is made up of 15 amino acids. The germline gives CDR1 SEHNR, CDR2 FQNEAQ (reference sequence). The CDR3 DNA follows: TGTGCCAGCAGCTCCCGGGACCTAAGCTCCTACGAGCAGTACTTC. Its translation: CASSSRDLSSYEQYF.

The rearrangement joins TRBV19 to TRBJ2-1; D tentatively fits TRBD1 or TRBD2 (7 bases each). This CDR3 has 15 amino acids. V lost 7 bases and J lost 2, with 15 bases in between. The germline V gene has CDR1 LNHDA and CDR2 SQIVND (reference sequence). The CDR3 DNA sequence: TGTGCCAGTACCGCGGGGAGGGGGCCCTACAATGAGCAGTTCTTC. It is translated as CASTAGRGPYNEQFF. Variable domain in full (rest from reference TRBV19 and TRBJ2-1): DGGITQSPKYLFRKEGQNVTLSCEQNLNHDAMYWYRQDPGQGLRLIYYSQIVNDFQKGDIAEGYSVSREKKESFPLTVTSAQKNPTAFYLCASTAGRGPYNEQFFGPGTRLTVL.

V and J are TRBV5-1 and TRBJ1-1; no firm D call. With 0 bases removed from V and 5 bases from J, the gap between germline ends came to 11 bases. CDR3 length: 14 residues. Per germline, CDR1 SGHRS and CDR2 YFSETQ. The CDR3 DNA reads as TGCGCCAGCAGCTTGGAGGCGGGGAGAACTGAAGCTTTCTTT. This sequence encodes CASSLEAGRTEAFF.

The CDR3 reads CASSLKNTGELFF. CDR3 coding DNA: TGTGCCAGCAGCTTAAAAAACACCGGGGAGCTGTTTTTT. The chain combines TRBV7-9 with TRBJ2-2; D remains unclear. The V end lost 2 bases, the J end lost 2 bases, and 3 bases lay between the germline ends. This CDR3 is 13 amino acids long. Germline-derived CDR1 and CDR2 are SEHNR and FQNEAQ (reference sequence).

This clone was found many times. The chain carries TRBV6-5 and TRBJ1-1, with D hard to call. Germline V gene sequence: CDR1 MNHEY, CDR2 SVGAGI. The CDR3 contains 14 residues. Trimming pared 1 base from V and 4 bases from J, leaving 10 bases between. Here the CDR3 DNA reads TGTGCCAGCAGTTACTACTCCCGGGGCACTGAAGCTTTCTTT. Protein: CASSYYSRGTEAFF.

The gene calls are TRBV6-5 and TRBJ1-4; the D gene is possibly TRBD1 (5 bases). From germline, CDR1 is MNHEY and CDR2 SVGAGI. Trimming took off 6 bases at V and 6 bases at J, with 11 bases between the two ends. This CDR3 has 13 residues. The DNA for the CDR3 is TGTGCCAGCAGCCTGGGGGAGGATGAAAAACTGTTTTTT. This gives the protein CASSLGEDEKLFF.

The chain joins TRBV9 to TRBJ1-3; D gene unclear. Per germline, CDR1 SGDLS and CDR2 YYNGEE. Between the trimmed V and J ends, which lost 0 bases and 2 bases, there was a span of 9 bases. The CDR3 loop spans 15 amino acids. The CDR3 protein is CASSVGNAPGNTIYF. DNA for the CDR3: TGTGCCAGCAGCGTAGGGAACGCGCCTGGAAACACCATATATTTT.

The chain is built from TRBV7-7 and TRBJ2-5, with D possibly TRBD1 on 5 matching bases. V was trimmed by 1 base and J by 1 base, leaving 13 bases between them. The CDR3 contains 16 residues. Germline loops: CDR1 SSHAT, CDR2 FNYEAQ (reference sequence). CDR3 coding DNA: TGTGCCAGCAGCTTAGGGGCAGGGCATCTCCAAGAGACCCAGTACTTC. This codes for CASSLGAGHLQETQYF.

The V gene is TRBV2, the J gene TRBJ2-7; D gene uncertain. Trimming removed 3 bases from V and 3 bases from J, with 9 bases in between. The germline gives CDR1 SNHLY, CDR2 FYNNEI. The CDR3 has 13 amino acids. Here the CDR3 reads CASSDRFYYEQYF. The CDR3 nucleotides are TGTGCCAGCAGTGACAGATTCTACTACGAGCAGTACTTC.

This chain connects TRBV4-1 to TRBJ2-7; D call uncertain. In germline, CDR1 is MGHRA, CDR2 YSYEKL. V shed 0 bases and J shed 3 bases, with 6 bases lying between them. The CDR3 covers 13 residues. The CDR3: CASSQEGFYEQYF. CDR3 DNA sequence: TGCGCCAGCAGCCAAGAAGGCTTCTACGAGCAGTACTTC.

V and J are TRBV6-5 and TRBJ1-2; 7 bases match TRBD1. Germline V gene data show CDR1 as MNHEY and CDR2 as SVGAGI. The CDR3 has 15 residues. V dropped 2 bases and J dropped 3; count of bases not matched to a gene: 6. The CDR3 loop reads CASSYGEGADYGYTF. The CDR3 DNA is TGTGCCAGCAGTTACGGGGAGGGGGCGGACTATGGCTACACCTTC.

J is TRBJ2-1 and V is TRBV2; TRBD2 matches at 7 bases. Germline CDR1 SNHLY, CDR2 FYNNEI. CDR3 size: 14 residues. V shed 4 bases, J shed 3 bases, and the junction held 3 bases outside the gene matches. Here the CDR3 reads CASSATSHYNEQFF. The CDR3 DNA reads as TGTGCCAGCAGTGCGACTAGCCACTACAATGAGCAGTTCTTC.